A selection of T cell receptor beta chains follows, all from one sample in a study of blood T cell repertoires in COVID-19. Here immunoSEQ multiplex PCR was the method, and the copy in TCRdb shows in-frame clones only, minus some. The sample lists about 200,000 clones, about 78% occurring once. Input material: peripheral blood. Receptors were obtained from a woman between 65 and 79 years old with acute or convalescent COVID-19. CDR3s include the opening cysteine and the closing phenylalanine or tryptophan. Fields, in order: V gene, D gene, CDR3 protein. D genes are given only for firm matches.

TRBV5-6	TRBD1	CASSFRDREWNGYTF
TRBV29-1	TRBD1	CSVQGALYEQYF
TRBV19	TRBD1	CASSPRQGVGYGYTF
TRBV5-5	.	CASSFGPNTDTQYF
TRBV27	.	CASSFRGYYGYTF
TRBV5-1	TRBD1	CASSSTPGTGWKNIQYF
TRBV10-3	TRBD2	CAIGLAGNTDTQYF
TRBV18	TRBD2	CASSPQRDAPYEQYF
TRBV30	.	CAWSVRVEETQYF
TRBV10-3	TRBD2	CAISDIREADTQYF
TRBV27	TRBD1	CASSLYEGDRGSPLHF
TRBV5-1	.	CASSSTPDYGGGEQYF
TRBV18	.	CASSPGGIAYNEQFF
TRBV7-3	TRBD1	CASSLTGTGHDSPLHF
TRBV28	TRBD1	CASRTQFRGTGISGNTEAFF
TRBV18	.	CASSPATRGRDTQYF
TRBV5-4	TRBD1	CASSTTGTRGETQYF
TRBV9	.	CASSARTGISGNTIYF
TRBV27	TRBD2	CASASGRLYEQYF
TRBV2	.	CASSDTLIGRDIFSYEQYF
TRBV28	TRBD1	CASSLLLPGQGAGGYTF
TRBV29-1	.	CSALERGPPSTDTQYF
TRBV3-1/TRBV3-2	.	CASSHSRVQATGNQPQHF
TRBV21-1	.	CASSQKTGANTEAFF
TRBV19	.	CASSPPVNTGETQYF
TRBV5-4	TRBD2	CASSFGLAGGQETQYF
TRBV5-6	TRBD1	CASSTGTGLPGELFF
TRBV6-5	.	CASSYSDSYEQYF
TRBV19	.	CASSNPRRDTEAFF
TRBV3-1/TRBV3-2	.	CASSQGGGETEAFF
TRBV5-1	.	CASSVQGGNQPQHF
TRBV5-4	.	CASSMGGPGEDTQYF
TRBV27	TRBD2	CASSRDRTSGYNEQFF
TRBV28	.	CASSWVGGYTF
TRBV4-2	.	CASSQGLTVPNYGYTF
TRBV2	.	CASRWQINQPQHF
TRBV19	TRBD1	CASSRTGINYGYTF
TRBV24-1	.	CATRGGGEAFF
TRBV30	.	CAWSQQGYTEAFF
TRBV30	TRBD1	CAWRRDRTSPLHF